The 13 T cell receptor beta chains listed next were all sequenced from one sample in a study of radiation and T cells in renal cell carcinoma. Indicated time point: blood 2 weeks post-SBRT. The treatment denotes: 15 Gy SBRT to primary tumor, nephrectomy 4 weeks later. Only in-frame clones appear in the TCRdb table, and some are missing; sequencing was by immunoSEQ multiplex PCR. The table lists roughly 49,000 clones, 80% of them singletons. Material: blood, obtained from a patient whose treatment included radiotherapy and nephrectomy. These TCRs come from a woman aged 70 to 79 with renal cell carcinoma.

The rearrangement uses TRBV19 and TRBJ2-3; 13 positions match TRBD2. The germline V gene has CDR1 LNHDA and CDR2 SQIVND (reference sequence). Trimming at V came to 7 bases and at J to 6 bases, leaving 4 bases not matched to a gene. This CDR3 has 14 amino acids. DNA of the CDR3: TGTGCCAGTACTGGGACTAGCGGGATGGATACGCAGTATTTT. Its protein product is CASTGTSGMDTQYF.

The rearrangement joins TRBV15 to TRBJ2-5; 8 bases map to TRBD1. CDR3 length: 17 amino acids. CDR1 is LNHNV, CDR2 YYDKDF, per germline (reference sequence). The V gene end was trimmed by 3 bases and the J gene end by 4 bases; junction bases not matched to a gene: 13. CDR3 sequence: CATSSPGPRGQLETQYF. The CDR3 nucleotides are TGTGCCACCAGCAGTCCCGGACCCAGGGGGCAGTTAGAGACCCAGTACTTC.

This chain uses TRBV28 with TRBJ1-1; no clear D. The CDR3 extends over 14 amino acids. Germline V gene sequence: CDR1 MDHEN, CDR2 SYDVKM. Trimming took off 3 bases at V and 0 bases at J, with 8 bases between the two ends. In DNA, the CDR3 is TGTGCCAGCAGTTTCCAGACGATGAACACTGAAGCTTTCTTT. The encoded protein is CASSFQTMNTEAFF. The whole variable domain, remainder taken from reference TRBV28 and TRBJ1-1, is DVKVTQSSRYLVKRTGEKVFLECVQDMDHENMFWYRQDPGLGLRLIYFSYDVKMKEKGDIPEGYSVSREKKERFSLILESASTNQTSMYLCASSFQTMNTEAFFGQGTRLTVV.

This chain joins TRBV5-1 and TRBJ1-5; a weak D match, TRBD1 (5 bases). The ends were cut back, 2 bases at V and 6 bases at J, with 12 bases in the middle. CDR3 length: 14 residues. CDR1 is SGHRS, CDR2 YFSETQ, per germline. The CDR3 sequence is CASSFGAGSQPQHF. CDR3 nucleotides: TGCGCCAGCAGCTTTGGGGCAGGCTCTCAGCCCCAGCATTTT.

The rearrangement uses TRBV18 and TRBJ2-3; perhaps TRBD1 as D (6 bases). This CDR3 region has 15 residues. V was shortened by 0 bases and J by 3 bases, with 10 bases between the two germline ends. Germline V lookup: CDR1 KGHSH, CDR2 LQKENI. The CDR3 nucleotides read TGTGCCAGCTCACCACCATCAGGGGCGACAGATACGCAGTATTTT. The encoded protein is CASSPPSGATDTQYF.

This chain joins TRBV7-6 and TRBJ2-7, with D tentatively TRBD2 (6 bases). V shed 5 bases and J shed 3 bases, with 14 bases lying between them. CDR1 and CDR2 from the germline V gene are SGHVS and FNYEAQ. The CDR3 covers 14 residues. The CDR3 coding sequence is TGTGCCAGCAGCCCCGTGGAGGGGTTCTACGAGCAGTACTTC. It translates to CASSPVEGFYEQYF. Full variable domain (remainder filled in from reference TRBV7-6 and TRBJ2-7): GAGVSQSPRYKVTKRGQDVALRCDPISGHVSLYWYRQALGQGPEFLTYFNYEAQQDKSGLPNDRFSAERPEGSISTLTIQRTEQRDSAMYRCASSPVEGFYEQYFGPGTRLTVT.

The V call is TRBV19, the J call TRBJ2-6, with D possibly being TRBD1 (5 bases). Trimming stripped 7 bases from V and 0 bases from J, with 28 bases between. The CDR3 spans 21 residues. Germline lookup yields CDR1 LNHDA and CDR2 SQIVND (reference sequence). CDR3 sequence (DNA): TGTGCCAGTACCCCATACGCAGGGCTACATCCCTCGGGCTCTGGGGCCAACGTCCTGACTTTC. It is translated as CASTPYAGLHPSGSGANVLTF. Combining the CDR3 with reference TRBV19 and TRBJ2-6 gives the whole variable domain DGGITQSPKYLFRKEGQNVTLSCEQNLNHDAMYWYRQDPGQGLRLIYYSQIVNDFQKGDIAEGYSVSREKKESFPLTVTSAQKNPTAFYLCASTPYAGLHPSGSGANVLTFGAGSRLTVL.

V gene TRBV19 combines with J gene TRBJ1-5; D is undetermined. CDR3 length: 13 amino acids. V was cut by 4 bases and J by 3 bases, with 7 bases left in between. CDR1 and CDR2 (germline): LNHDA, SQIVND (reference sequence). CDR3 loop: CASSTEFNQPQHF. The CDR3 coding sequence is TGTGCCAGTAGTACAGAATTCAATCAGCCCCAGCATTTT. Complete variable domain (other parts from reference TRBV19 and TRBJ1-5): DGGITQSPKYLFRKEGQNVTLSCEQNLNHDAMYWYRQDPGQGLRLIYYSQIVNDFQKGDIAEGYSVSREKKESFPLTVTSAQKNPTAFYLCASSTEFNQPQHFGDGTRLSIL.

J is TRBJ2-5 and V is TRBV19, with 9 bases lining up with TRBD2. CDR3 length: 14 amino acids. Losses at the gene ends were 5 bases for V and 4 bases for J; bases not matched to a gene: 5. Germline values: CDR1 LNHDA, CDR2 SQIVND (reference sequence). For the CDR3, the DNA is TGTGCCAGTAGTTCATCGACTAGCGGAGAGACCCAGTACTTC. Translation: CASSSSTSGETQYF.

The chain links TRBV4-2 to TRBJ2-3, with no clear D. Germline V gene data show CDR1 as LGHNA and CDR2 as YNFKEQ. V was shortened by 0 bases and J by 0 bases, with 7 bases between the two germline ends. This CDR3 contains 15 residues. The CDR3 DNA sequence: TGTGCCAGCAGCCAAGAGGGCGGAAGCACAGATACGCAGTATTTT. It codes for CASSQEGGSTDTQYF.

The V gene is TRBV5-1, the J gene TRBJ2-7; 8 positions match TRBD1. The V gene end was trimmed by 2 bases and the J gene end by 2 bases; junction bases not matched to a gene: 18. This CDR3 has 19 amino acids. Germline assignment: CDR1 SGHRS and CDR2 YFSETQ. The CDR3 DNA follows: TGCGCCAGCAGCTTCCAAAACAGGGGGGCAACGGGAGTGCCCTACGAGCAGTACTTC. Its protein product is CASSFQNRGATGVPYEQYF. The whole variable domain, remainder taken from reference TRBV5-1 and TRBJ2-7, is KAGVTQTPRYLIKTRGQQVTLSCSPISGHRSVSWYQQTPGQGLQFLFEYFSETQRNKGNFPGRFSGRQFSNSRSEMNVSTLELGDSALYLCASSFQNRGATGVPYEQYFGPGTRLTVT.

The V and J genes are TRBV7-8 and TRBJ2-1, with D tentatively TRBD1 (6 bases). The CDR3 loop spans 12 amino acids. Germline CDR1 is SGHVS and CDR2 is FQNEAQ. Trimming took off 1 base at V and 9 bases at J, with 7 bases between the two ends. The CDR3 nucleotides read TGTGCCAGCAGCTTAGAAGGGGGTGAGCAGTTCTTC. Its translation is CASSLEGGEQFF.

The V and J genes are TRBV6-1 and TRBJ2-6; D uncertain. Trimming removed 4 bases at V and 0 bases at J, with 4 bases between. The CDR3 extends over 14 amino acids. Per germline, CDR1 MNHNS and CDR2 SASEGT. The CDR3 nucleotides are TGTGCCAGCAGTGCAGGCTCTGGGGCCAACGTCCTGACTTTC. It yields the protein CASSAGSGANVLTF.